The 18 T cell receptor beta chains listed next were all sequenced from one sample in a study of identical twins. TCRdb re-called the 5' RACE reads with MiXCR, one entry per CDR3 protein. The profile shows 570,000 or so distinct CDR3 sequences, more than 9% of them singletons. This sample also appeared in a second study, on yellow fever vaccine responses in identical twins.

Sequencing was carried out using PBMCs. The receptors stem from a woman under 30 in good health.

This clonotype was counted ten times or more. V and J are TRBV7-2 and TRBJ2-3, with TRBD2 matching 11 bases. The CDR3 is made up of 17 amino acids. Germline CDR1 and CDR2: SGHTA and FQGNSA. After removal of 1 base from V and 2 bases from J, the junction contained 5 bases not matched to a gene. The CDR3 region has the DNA TGTGCCAGCAGCTTAGTCTCTAGCGGGGGGCACACAGATACGCAGTATTTT. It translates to CASSLVSSGGHTDTQYF.

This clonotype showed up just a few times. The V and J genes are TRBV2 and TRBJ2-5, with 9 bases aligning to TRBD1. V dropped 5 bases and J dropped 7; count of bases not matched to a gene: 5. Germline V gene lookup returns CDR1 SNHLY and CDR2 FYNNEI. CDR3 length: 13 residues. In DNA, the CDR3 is TGTGCCAGCAGTCGGACAGGGGTGGCGACCCAGTACTTC. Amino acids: CASSRTGVATQYF.

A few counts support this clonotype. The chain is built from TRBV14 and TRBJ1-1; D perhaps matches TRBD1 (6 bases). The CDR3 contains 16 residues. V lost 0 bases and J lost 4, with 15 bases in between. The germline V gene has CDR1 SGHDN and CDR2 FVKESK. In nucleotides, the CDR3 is TGTGCCAGCAGCCAAGATTGGGGGGGCGCTTTCACTGAAGCTTTCTTT. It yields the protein CASSQDWGGAFTEAFF.

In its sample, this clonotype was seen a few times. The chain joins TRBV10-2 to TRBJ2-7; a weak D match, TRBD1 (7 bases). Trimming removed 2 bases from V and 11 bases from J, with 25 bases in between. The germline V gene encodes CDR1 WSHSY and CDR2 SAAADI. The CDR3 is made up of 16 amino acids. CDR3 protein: CASSEPGPGGRSGEYF. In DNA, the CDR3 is TGCGCCAGCAGTGAGCCCGGCCCAGGGGGGCGTTCTGGGGAGTACTTC.

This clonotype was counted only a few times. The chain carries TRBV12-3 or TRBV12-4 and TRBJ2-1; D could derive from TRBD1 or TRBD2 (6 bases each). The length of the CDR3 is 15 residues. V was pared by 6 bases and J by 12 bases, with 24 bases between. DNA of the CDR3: TGTGCCAGCAGCCTACCAGGGGTGGGGGGCGATGGGCAGTTCTTC. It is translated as CASSLPGVGGDGQFF.

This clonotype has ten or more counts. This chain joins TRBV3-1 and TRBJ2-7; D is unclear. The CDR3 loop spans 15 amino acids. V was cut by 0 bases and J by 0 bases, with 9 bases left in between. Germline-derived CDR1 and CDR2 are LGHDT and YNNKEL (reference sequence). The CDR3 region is CASSQDPKISYEQYF. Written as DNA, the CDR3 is TGTGCCAGCAGCCAAGACCCAAAGATCTCCTACGAGCAGTACTTC.

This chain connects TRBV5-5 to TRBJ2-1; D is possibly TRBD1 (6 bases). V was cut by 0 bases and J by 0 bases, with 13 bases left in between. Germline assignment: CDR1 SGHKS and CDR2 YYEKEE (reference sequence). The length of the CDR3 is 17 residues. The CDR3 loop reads CASSLAEGTPSYNEQFF. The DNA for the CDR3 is TGTGCCAGCAGCTTGGCCGAGGGGACACCCTCCTACAATGAGCAGTTCTTC.

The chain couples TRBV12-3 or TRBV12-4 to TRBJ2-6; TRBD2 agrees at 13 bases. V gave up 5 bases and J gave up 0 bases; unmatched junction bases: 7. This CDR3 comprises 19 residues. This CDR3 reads CASSPRTSGSGSGANVLTF. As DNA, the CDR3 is TGTGCCAGCAGTCCCAGGACTAGCGGGAGTGGCTCTGGGGCCAACGTCCTGACTTTC.

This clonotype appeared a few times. CDR3 protein: CSVRTSGNNEQFF. The DNA of the CDR3 is TGCAGCGTTCGGACTAGCGGGAACAATGAGCAGTTCTTC. This sequence joins TRBV29-1 and TRBJ2-1; TRBD2 matches 12 bases. The CDR3 contains 13 residues. Germline values: CDR1 SQVTM, CDR2 ANQGSEA. Unmatched junction bases numbered 1, after V lost 5 bases and J lost 5 bases.

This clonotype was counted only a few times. The CDR3 spells CASSYPHGVNTGELFF. The CDR3 nucleotides are TGTGCCAGCAGTTATCCCCACGGGGTTAACACCGGGGAGCTGTTTTTT. The V and J genes are TRBV6-5 and TRBJ2-2, with a possible D match to TRBD2 (5 bases). Looked up from germline, CDR1 is MNHEY and CDR2 is SVGAGI. Trimming removed 3 bases from V and 2 bases from J, with 13 bases in between. CDR3 size: 16 residues.

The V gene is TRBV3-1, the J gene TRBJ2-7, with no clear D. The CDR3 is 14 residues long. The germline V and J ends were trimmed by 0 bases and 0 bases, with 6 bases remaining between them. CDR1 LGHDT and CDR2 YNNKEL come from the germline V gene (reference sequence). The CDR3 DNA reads TGTGCCAGCAGCCAAGATATGACCTCCTACGAGCAGTACTTC. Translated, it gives CASSQDMTSYEQYF.

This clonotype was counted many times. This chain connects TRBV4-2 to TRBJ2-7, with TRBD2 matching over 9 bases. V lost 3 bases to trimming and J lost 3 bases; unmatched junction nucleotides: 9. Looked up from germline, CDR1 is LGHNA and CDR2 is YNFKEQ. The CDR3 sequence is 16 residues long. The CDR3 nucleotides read TGTGCCAGCAGCCAGGTCGGTAGCGGGAGCTACTACGAGCAGTACTTC. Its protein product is CASSQVGSGSYYEQYF.

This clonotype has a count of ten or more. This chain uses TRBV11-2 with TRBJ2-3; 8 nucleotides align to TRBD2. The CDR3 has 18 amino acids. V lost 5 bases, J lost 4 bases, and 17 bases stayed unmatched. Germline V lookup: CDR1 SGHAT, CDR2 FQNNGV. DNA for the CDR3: TGTGCCAGCAGCCGAGGGGGACTAGGGGCGGCCCGCGCAGATACGCAGTATTTT. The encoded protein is CASSRGGLGAARADTQYF.

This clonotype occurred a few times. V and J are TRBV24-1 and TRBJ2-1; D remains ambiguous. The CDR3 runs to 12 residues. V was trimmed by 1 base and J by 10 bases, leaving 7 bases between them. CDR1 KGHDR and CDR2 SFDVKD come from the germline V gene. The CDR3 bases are TGTGCCACCAGTGATTTCAGCAGGGAGCAGTTCTTC. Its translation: CATSDFSREQFF.

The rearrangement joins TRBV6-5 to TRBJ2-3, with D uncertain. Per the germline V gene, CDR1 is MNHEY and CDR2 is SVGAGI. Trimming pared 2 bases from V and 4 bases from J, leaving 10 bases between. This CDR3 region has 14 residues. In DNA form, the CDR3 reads TGTGCCAGCAGTTACGGTTCGCCAGCAGATACGCAGTATTTT. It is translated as CASSYGSPADTQYF.

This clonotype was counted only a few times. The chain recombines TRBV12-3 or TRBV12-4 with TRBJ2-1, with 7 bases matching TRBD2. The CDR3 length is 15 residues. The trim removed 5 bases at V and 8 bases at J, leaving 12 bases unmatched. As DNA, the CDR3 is TGTGCCAGCAGTACCCTCAGGGAGGGATTCGATGAGCAGTTCTTC. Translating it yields CASSTLREGFDEQFF.

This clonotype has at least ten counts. CDR3 in DNA: TGCGCCAGCAGCTTCGCGGCGGGATACGAGCAGTACTTC. Translation gives CASSFAAGYEQYF. This chain uses TRBV5-1 with TRBJ2-7; a possible D gene is TRBD2 (6 bases). The germline V gene has CDR1 SGHRS and CDR2 YFSETQ. Trimming left V 2 bases short and J 4 bases short, with 10 bases between. The CDR3 contains 13 residues.

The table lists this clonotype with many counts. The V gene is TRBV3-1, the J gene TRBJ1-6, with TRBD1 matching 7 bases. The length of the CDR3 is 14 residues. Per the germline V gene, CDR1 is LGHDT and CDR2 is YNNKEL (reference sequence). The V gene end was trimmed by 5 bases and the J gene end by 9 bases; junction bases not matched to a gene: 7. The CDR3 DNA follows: TGTGCCAGCAGCGCAGGGGGAAAAGGTTCACCCCTCCACTTT. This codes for CASSAGGKGSPLHF.